A few counts support the clone carrying this TCR beta chain. Its antigen is undetermined. This record comes from a study of blood T cells in healthy people across ages. Whole-study findings and limits: Expanded clonotype shifts may have been confounded, as the donors had an unknown CMV status.

The CDR3 is 20 residues long. Germline CDR1 LGHNA, CDR2 YSLEER. Through a sample-barcoded 5' primer and a J-beta primer mix, a second PCR was run for roughly 6 to 11 cycles. In TCRdb, the 5' RACE reads were re-called with MiXCR into one record per CDR3 protein. The table lists a few hundred thousand distinct CDR3 sequences, more than 45% of them singletons. Every donor gave roughly 9.6 milliliters of peripheral blood. The chain combines TRBV4-3 with TRBJ2-4; 12 nucleotides line up with TRBD2. The last part of the DNA fits TRBJ2-7 better; the J call may be wrong. Input material: blood. This clonotype originated in a man in his sixties in good health. The CDR3 sequence is CASSQETASGRAIAIYEQYF. Here the CDR3 DNA reads TGCGCCAGCAGCCAAGAGACGGCTAGCGGGAGGGCCATCGCGATCTACGAGCAGTACTTC.